This T cell receptor beta chain is drawn from a study of human T cells and chemical hapten exposure (TCRdb year 2021). With respect to the entire study: For sensitization, 2% DPC in acetone was applied to a 2 cm by 2 cm area of upper inner arm skin. Throughout the approximately 25-week study period, patients were also given weekly therapeutic DPC doses on the scalp. Patch testing on the upper back used Finn chambers containing 0.01% DPC, with scoring done after 6 days according to International Contact Dermatitis Research Group standards. The mostly female patient cohort included alopecia areata with under or over 50% scalp involvement, alopecia totalis and alopecia universalis. Libraries were pooled for sequencing, and per-sample TCR yields varied mainly because of small differences in library volumes within the pool. In alopecia patients, the study followed how the peripheral blood TCR repertoire changed in vivo over primary and secondary sensitization to diphenylcyclopropenone (DPC), a hapten. Blood samples were taken from patients before sensitization (week 0) and then at 2, 6 and about 24 weeks after DPC sensitization. Blood for TCR sequencing was provided by twenty-nine alopecia patients at one to four time points (pre-sensitization, 2, 6 and 24 weeks).

The time point label, read with the paper, signifies: pre-sensitization, week 0. The treatment or condition label here, explained by the study, means: therapeutic diphenylcyclopropenone sensitization with weekly scalp DPC. Blood at each patch-test visit was drawn before the patch test was applied. To be eligible, patients had to be aged 18 to 70, diagnosed with alopecia and judged suitable for DPC therapy, while pregnant patients were excluded. Total RNA was extracted from unfractionated whole blood that had been collected in Tempus Blood RNA tubes. Receptor amplification or capture employed RACE. Instrument used: NextSeq 500. During library preparation, unique molecular identifiers were attached to individual cDNA molecules so that TCRs could be counted in a quantitative, reproducible way. For every blood RNA sample, sequencing covered both the TCR alpha and TCR beta chains. The paper's processing steps were these. A median of roughly 100,000 TCRs per sample was observed, with a range of about 20,000 to 700,000. The Decombinator software suite was used to annotate the V, J and CDR3 of the TCR reads. For the PS versus PT1 abundance plots, all samples were subsampled to the same number of TCRs (28,000). Expanded TCRs were defined as absent before sensitization and observed at least eight times at the 2-week time point. The public reads were quality trimmed at Q25 with fastp and then assembled into clones with MiXCR by TCRdb, keeping productive beta chains. Rows matching on CDR3 protein sequence are summarized as one entry with the most common DNA and genes. TCRdb assigned the V and J calls; the authors' analysis was not used. Recorded for this sample are about 90,000 distinct CDR3 sequences; approximately 9% of them occurred a single time. Approximately 2.8% of the sample goes to the ten largest clones.

The germline V end is reduced by 0 bases and the J end by 4 bases; junction bases left unmatched: 11. The germline V gene supplies CDR1 LGHNA and CDR2 YNFKEQ. The CDR3, cysteine through phenylalanine, is 17 amino acids long. Only CDR3 DNA is held: 51 bases, read in frame from base 1. The table lists this clonotype with many counts. Its antigen has not been determined. No base qualities exist here, and no much larger clone lies one base off it. General study outcomes and caveats: Compared with pre-sensitization or healthy control sets, expanded TCRs formed significantly more large CDR3 similarity clusters, which is consistent with antigen-driven responses. Because all patients had alopecia, a presumed autoimmune disease, the immune response of the patients might differ from that of healthy individuals. After repeated subsampling, changes were observed in the strength of the expansion versus patch-test correlation and in the threshold at which the correlation became significant. No change with DPC sensitization was found in the number of TCRs above 1 in 1000 frequency, and no evidence of global repertoire structure alterations was found. A positive correlation was found between the number of PT1 expanded TCRs and patch test score, with significance reached at thresholds 8, 16 and 32 but not 4.

The source is a man in his forties with alopecia areata. Some clones in this sample may be carry-over from other donors' samples. The sequence joins TRBV4-2 to TRBJ1-2; a stretch of 7 junction bases matches TRBD1. Sequenced here: whole blood, sampled in connection with sensitization to the hapten diphenylcyclopropenone (DPC). This receptor has the CDR3 CASSQDRSTGSTYGYTF. The DNA sequence is as follows: TGTGCCAGCAGCCAAGATAGATCGACAGGGAGTACCTATGGCTACACCTTC.